The clone carrying this T cell receptor (beta chain) occurred once. This entry comes from a study of blood T cell repertoires in COVID-19. Study details: From the United States, Italy and Spain came samples of acute and convalescent COVID-19. T cells, B-cell-depleted T cells, or PBMCs provided the cDNA or gDNA that served as material.

The V gene's germline CDR1 is SGHVS and CDR2 FQNEAQ. The trim removed 5 bases at V and 1 base at J, leaving 11 bases unmatched. The CDR3 runs 17 residues. Authors' methods: Estimation of nucleated cell counts relied on the amplification of reference gene primers. Assay: immunoSEQ multiplex PCR; the TCRdb copy retains only in-frame clones and omits some. D and trimming come from the DNA, and the V and J calls and clone size come from that table. Counted here are around 180,000 clones, 88% occurring once; the ten biggest clones make up roughly 4.7%. Sequences were obtained from peripheral blood. The V call is TRBV7-8, the J call TRBJ2-3; 8 bases fit TRBD2. This TCR came from a human donor in a cohort sampled during active COVID-19. The CDR3 DNA follows: TGTGCCAGCAGCCCCGGGGGAGCGGGAGTTGGCACAGATACGCAGTATTTT. Protein: CASSPGGAGVGTDTQYF. The whole variable domain, remainder taken from reference TRBV7-8 and TRBJ2-3, is GAGVSQSPRYKVAKRGQDVALRCDPISGHVSLFWYQQALGQGPEFLTYFQNEAQLDKSGLPSDRFFAERPEGSVSTLKIQRTQQEDSAVYLCASSPGGAGVGTDTQYFGPGTRLTVL.